This T cell receptor beta chain was identified during a study of OX40 agonist ivuxolimab in advanced cancers. The wider study: People who had prior anti-PD-1, anti-PD-L1 or anti-CTLA-4 therapy could take part, and about 40% had some.

This clone is a singleton in its sample. Generated by immunoSEQ multiplex PCR, the TCRdb table keeps only in-frame clones and is missing some. The sample carries 25,000 to 35,000 clones, approximately 86% recorded once. There are 13 residues in the CDR3. The V gene's germline CDR1 is MDHEN and CDR2 SYDVKM. V dropped 8 bases and J dropped 4 bases, with 14 bases sitting between them. The sequencing here drew on CD4+ or CD8+ T cells sorted from blood, taken in a trial of the OX40 agonist ivuxolimab. This rearrangement joins TRBV28 to TRBJ1-2, with a tentative D call TRBD1 (6 bases). The TCR was taken from an adult with an advanced solid tumor such as melanoma, head and neck, liver or kidney cancer. Written as DNA, the CDR3 is TGTGCCAGCGGGGGCAGTGCCTTCTATGGCTACACCTTC. This codes for CASGGSAFYGYTF.